These 5 T cell receptor beta chains were all obtained from the same sample, sequenced in a study of T cell repertoires in cytomegalovirus infection. TCRdb re-called the reads with MiXCR, one entry per CDR3 protein. Of approximately 1,000,000 distinct CDR3 sequences listed, roughly 31% are singletons. These receptors lack a known antigen. Sequenced material: cultured CD8+ T cells from PBMCs, taken from culture after CMV antigen stimulation. The source of these receptors is a human donor in good health (CMV status not recorded). Some clones in this sample may be carry-over from other donors' samples.

CDR3 coding DNA: TGTGCCAGCAGCTTACAGAGCGCCGAGCAGTTCTTC. This gives the protein CASSLQSAEQFF. The gene calls are TRBV7-6 and TRBJ2-1, with no clear D. Per the germline V gene, CDR1 is SGHVS and CDR2 is FNYEAQ. Trimming took 2 bases from V and 10 from J, leaving 9 bases between them. The CDR3 extends over 12 amino acids.

The genes are TRBV28 and TRBJ1-2; a possible D gene is TRBD1 (5 bases). The ends were cut back, 2 bases at V and 0 bases at J, with 10 bases in the middle. CDR3 length: 15 residues. CDR1 is MDHEN and CDR2 is SYDVKM in the germline V gene. The CDR3 sequence is CASSLKDTTNYGYTF. Written as DNA, the CDR3 is TGTGCCAGCAGTTTAAAGGACACTACTAACTATGGCTACACCTTC.

This chain joins TRBV2 and TRBJ1-5; D gene unclear. Germline CDR1 SNHLY, CDR2 FYNNEI. The germline V and J ends were trimmed by 0 bases and 0 bases, with 9 bases remaining between them. The CDR3 length is 16 residues. CDR3 amino acids: CASSEASQPSNQPQHF. CDR3 nucleotides: TGTGCCAGCAGTGAAGCGAGCCAGCCTAGCAATCAGCCCCAGCATTTT.

The rearrangement uses TRBV27 and TRBJ2-1, with 8 positions matching TRBD1. The CDR3 consists of 21 residues. V trimming: 6 bases; J trimming: 0 bases; junction bases outside the gene matches: 22. Germline-derived CDR1 and CDR2 are MNHEY and SMNVEV (reference sequence). The CDR3 sequence: CASRTRTGPLRPQSSYNEQFF. The DNA of the CDR3 is TGTGCCAGCAGGACGCGGACAGGGCCCCTTAGGCCCCAAAGCTCCTACAATGAGCAGTTCTTC.

The V and J genes are TRBV10-3 and TRBJ2-1; D gene unclear. Germline V lookup: CDR1 ENHRY, CDR2 SYGVKD. Trimming took 0 bases from V and 10 from J, leaving 7 bases between them. The CDR3 spans 12 residues. CDR3 region: CAISESVREQFF. The DNA of the CDR3 is TGTGCCATCAGTGAGTCGGTGCGGGAGCAGTTCTTC.